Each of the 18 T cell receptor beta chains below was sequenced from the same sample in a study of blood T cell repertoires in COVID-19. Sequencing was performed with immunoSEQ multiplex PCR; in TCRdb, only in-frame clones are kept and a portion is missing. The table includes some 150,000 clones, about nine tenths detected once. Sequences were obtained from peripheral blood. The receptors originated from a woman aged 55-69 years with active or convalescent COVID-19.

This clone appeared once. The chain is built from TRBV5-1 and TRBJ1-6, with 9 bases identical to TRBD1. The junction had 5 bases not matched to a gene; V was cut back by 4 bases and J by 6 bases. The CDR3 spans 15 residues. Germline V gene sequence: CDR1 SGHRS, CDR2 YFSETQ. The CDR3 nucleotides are TGCGCCAGCAGCATACAGGGGGCGGGTAATTCACCCCTCCACTTT. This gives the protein CASSIQGAGNSPLHF. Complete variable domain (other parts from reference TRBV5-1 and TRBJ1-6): KAGVTQTPRYLIKTRGQQVTLSCSPISGHRSVSWYQQTPGQGLQFLFEYFSETQRNKGNFPGRFSGRQFSNSRSEMNVSTLELGDSALYLCASSIQGAGNSPLHFGNGTRLTVT.

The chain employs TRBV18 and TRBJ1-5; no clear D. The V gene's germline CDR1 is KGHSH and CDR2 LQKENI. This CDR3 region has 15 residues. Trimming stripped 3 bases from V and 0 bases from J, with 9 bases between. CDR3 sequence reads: CASSPKTDSNQPQHF. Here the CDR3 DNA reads TGTGCCAGCTCACCGAAGACTGATAGCAATCAGCCCCAGCATTTT.

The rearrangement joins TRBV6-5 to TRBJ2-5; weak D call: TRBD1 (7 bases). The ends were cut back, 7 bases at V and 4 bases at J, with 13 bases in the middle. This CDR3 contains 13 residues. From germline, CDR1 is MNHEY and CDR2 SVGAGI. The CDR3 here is CASIPGGRETQYF. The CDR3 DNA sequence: TGTGCCAGCATTCCAGGGGGGAGAGAGACCCAGTACTTC.

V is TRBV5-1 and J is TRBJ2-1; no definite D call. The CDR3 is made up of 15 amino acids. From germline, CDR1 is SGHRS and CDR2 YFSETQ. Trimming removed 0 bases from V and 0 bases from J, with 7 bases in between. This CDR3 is CASSLAMNSYNEQFF. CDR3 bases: TGCGCCAGCAGCTTGGCTATGAACTCCTACAATGAGCAGTTCTTC.

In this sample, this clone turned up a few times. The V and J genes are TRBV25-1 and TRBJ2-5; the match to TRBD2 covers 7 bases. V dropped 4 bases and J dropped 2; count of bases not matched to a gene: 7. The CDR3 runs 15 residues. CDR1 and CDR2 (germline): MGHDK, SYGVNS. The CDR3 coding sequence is TGTGCCAGCAGTGGTTCTAGCGGCCAACAAGAGACCCAGTACTTC. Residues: CASSGSSGQQETQYF.

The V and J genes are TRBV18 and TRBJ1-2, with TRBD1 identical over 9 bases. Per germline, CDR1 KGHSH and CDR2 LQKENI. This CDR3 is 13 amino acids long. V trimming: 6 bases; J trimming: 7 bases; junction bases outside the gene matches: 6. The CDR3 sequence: CASSLGQGIGYTF. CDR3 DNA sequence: TGTGCCAGCTCTCTGGGACAGGGAATTGGCTACACCTTC.

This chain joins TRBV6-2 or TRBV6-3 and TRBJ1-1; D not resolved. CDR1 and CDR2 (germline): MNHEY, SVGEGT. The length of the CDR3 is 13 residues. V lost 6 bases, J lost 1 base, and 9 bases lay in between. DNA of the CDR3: TGTGCCAGCAGCCAGACTCGGAACACTGAAGCTTTCTTT. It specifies CASSQTRNTEAFF.

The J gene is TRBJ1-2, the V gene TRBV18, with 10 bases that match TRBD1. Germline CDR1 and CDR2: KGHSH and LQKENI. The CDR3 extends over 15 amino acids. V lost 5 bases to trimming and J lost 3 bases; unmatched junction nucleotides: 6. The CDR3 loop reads CASSTGQGKHYGYTF. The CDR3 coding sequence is TGTGCCAGCTCAACGGGACAGGGGAAACACTATGGCTACACCTTC.

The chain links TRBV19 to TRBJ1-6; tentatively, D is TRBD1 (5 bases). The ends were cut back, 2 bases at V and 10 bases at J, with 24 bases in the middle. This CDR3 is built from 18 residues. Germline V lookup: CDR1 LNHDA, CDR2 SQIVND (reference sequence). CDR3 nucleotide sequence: TGTGCCAGTAGTATACGGATAGTGGGGCGAGAAATGTTCTCACCCCTCCACTTT. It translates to CASSIRIVGREMFSPLHF.

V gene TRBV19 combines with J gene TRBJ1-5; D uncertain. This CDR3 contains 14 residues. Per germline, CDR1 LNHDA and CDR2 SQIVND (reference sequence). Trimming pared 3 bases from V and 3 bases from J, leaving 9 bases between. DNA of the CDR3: TGTGCCAGTAGTATTCAGCAGGCCAATCAGCCCCAGCATTTT. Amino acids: CASSIQQANQPQHF.

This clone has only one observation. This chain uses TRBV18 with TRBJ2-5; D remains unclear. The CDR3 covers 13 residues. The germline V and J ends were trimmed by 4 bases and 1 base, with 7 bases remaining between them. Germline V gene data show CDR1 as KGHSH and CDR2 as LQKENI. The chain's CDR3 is CASSRQAQETQYF. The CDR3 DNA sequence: TGTGCCAGCTCACGGCAGGCCCAAGAGACCCAGTACTTC.

The CDR3 region is CASSITSGADEQYF. The DNA for the CDR3 is TGTGCCAGTAGTATTACTAGCGGGGCCGACGAGCAGTACTTC. The chain has TRBV19 and TRBJ2-7; 10 nucleotides align to TRBD2. Trimming at V came to 3 bases and at J to 5 bases, leaving 4 bases not matched to a gene. Germline assignment: CDR1 LNHDA and CDR2 SQIVND (reference sequence). The CDR3 is 14 amino acids.

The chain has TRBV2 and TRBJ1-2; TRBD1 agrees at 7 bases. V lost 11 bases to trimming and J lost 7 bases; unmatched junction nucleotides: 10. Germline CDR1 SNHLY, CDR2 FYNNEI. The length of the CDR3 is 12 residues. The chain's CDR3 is CAGRQGPGGYTF. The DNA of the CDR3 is TGTGCCGGACGACAGGGACCGGGTGGCTACACCTTC.

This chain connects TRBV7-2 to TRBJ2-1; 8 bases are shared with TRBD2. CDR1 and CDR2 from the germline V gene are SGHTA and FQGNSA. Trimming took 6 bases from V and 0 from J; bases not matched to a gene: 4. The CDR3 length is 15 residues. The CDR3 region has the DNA TGTGCCAGCAGGCTGCGGGGGGTCTCCTACAATGAGCAGTTCTTC. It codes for CASRLRGVSYNEQFF.

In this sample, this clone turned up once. CDR3 in DNA: TGCGCCAGCAGCCGACTAGCGGAGGGGCCCGGGGAGCTGTTTTTT. It is translated as CASSRLAEGPGELFF. V is TRBV5-1 and J is TRBJ2-2, with TRBD2 identical over 9 bases. The CDR3 consists of 15 residues. The junction had 7 bases not matched to a gene; V was cut back by 4 bases and J by 6 bases. Germline values: CDR1 SGHRS, CDR2 YFSETQ. Complete variable domain (other parts from reference TRBV5-1 and TRBJ2-2): KAGVTQTPRYLIKTRGQQVTLSCSPISGHRSVSWYQQTPGQGLQFLFEYFSETQRNKGNFPGRFSGRQFSNSRSEMNVSTLELGDSALYLCASSRLAEGPGELFFGEGSRLTVL.

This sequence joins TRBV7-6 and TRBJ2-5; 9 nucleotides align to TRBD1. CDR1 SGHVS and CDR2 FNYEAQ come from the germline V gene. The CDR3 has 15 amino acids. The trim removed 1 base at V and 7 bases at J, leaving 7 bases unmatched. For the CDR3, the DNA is TGTGCCAGCAGCTTAGGGGGGACAGGGTTTGTGACCCAGTACTTC. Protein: CASSLGGTGFVTQYF.

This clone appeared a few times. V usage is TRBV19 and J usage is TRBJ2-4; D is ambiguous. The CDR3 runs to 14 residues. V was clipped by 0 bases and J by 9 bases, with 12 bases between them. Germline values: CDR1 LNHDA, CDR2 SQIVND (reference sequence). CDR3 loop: CASSIDPSSGIQYF. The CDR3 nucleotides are TGTGCCAGTAGTATAGATCCTTCTTCGGGCATTCAGTACTTC.

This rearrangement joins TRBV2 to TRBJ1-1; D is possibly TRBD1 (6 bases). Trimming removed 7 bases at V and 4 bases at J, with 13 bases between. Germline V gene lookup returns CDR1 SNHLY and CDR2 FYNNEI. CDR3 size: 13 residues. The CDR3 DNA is TGTGCCAGCACGGGGGGGCTGGGCACTGAAGCTTTCTTT. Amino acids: CASTGGLGTEAFF.